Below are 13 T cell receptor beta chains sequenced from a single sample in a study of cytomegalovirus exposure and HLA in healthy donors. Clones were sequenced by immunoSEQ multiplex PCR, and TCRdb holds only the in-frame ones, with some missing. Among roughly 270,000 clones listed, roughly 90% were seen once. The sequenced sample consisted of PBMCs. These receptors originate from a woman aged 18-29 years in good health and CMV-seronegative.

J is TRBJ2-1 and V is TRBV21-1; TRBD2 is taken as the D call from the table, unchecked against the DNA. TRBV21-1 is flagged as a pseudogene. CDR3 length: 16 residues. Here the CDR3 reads CATGQIKASGYNEQFF. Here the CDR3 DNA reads TGTGCCACTGGACAGATTAAGGCTAGCGGTTACAATGAGCAGTTCTTC.

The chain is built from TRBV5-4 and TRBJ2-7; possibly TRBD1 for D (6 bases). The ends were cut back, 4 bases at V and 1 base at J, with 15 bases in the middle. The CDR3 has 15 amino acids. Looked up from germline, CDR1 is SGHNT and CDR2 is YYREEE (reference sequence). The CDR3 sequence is CASSTGQPDSYEQYF. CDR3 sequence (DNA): TGTGCCAGCAGCACCGGACAGCCCGATTCCTACGAGCAGTACTTC.

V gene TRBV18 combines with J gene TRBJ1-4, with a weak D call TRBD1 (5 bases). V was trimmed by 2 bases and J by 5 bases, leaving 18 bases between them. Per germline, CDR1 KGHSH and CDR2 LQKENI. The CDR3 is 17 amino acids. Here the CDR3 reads CASSPTRAPSGNEKLFF. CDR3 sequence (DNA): TGTGCCAGCTCACCAACCAGGGCCCCTAGTGGAAATGAAAAACTGTTTTTT. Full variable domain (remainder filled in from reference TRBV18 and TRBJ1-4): NAGVMQNPRHLVRRRGQEARLRCSPMKGHSHVYWYRQLPEEGLKFMVYLQKENIIDESGMPKERFSAEFPKEGPSILRIQQVVRGDSAAYFCASSPTRAPSGNEKLFFGSGTQLSVL.

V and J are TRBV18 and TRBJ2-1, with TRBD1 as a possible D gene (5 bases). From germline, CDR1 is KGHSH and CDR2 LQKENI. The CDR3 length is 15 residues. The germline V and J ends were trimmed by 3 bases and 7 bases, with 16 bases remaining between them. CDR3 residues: CASSPAAGSQNEQFF. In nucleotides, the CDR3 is TGTGCCAGCTCACCGGCGGCAGGGTCGCAGAATGAGCAGTTCTTC. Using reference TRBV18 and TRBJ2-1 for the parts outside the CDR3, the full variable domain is NAGVMQNPRHLVRRRGQEARLRCSPMKGHSHVYWYRQLPEEGLKFMVYLQKENIIDESGMPKERFSAEFPKEGPSILRIQQVVRGDSAAYFCASSPAAGSQNEQFFGPGTRLTVL.

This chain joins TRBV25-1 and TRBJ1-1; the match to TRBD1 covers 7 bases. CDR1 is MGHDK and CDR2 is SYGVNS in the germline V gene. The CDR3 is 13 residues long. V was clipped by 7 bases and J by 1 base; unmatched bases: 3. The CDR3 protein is CASKGQWNTEAFF. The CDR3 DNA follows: TGTGCCAGCAAGGGACAGTGGAACACTGAAGCTTTCTTT.

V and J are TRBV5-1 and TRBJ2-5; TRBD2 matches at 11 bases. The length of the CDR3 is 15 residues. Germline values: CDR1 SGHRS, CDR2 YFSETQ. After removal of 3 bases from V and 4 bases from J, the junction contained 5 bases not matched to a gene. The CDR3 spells CASSSATSGIETQYF. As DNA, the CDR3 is TGCGCCAGCAGCTCGGCGACTAGCGGGATAGAGACCCAGTACTTC.

The CDR3 is CASSQEEEESSRANVLTF. In DNA, the CDR3 is TGTGCCAGCAGCCAAGAGGAGGAAGAGAGTTCTCGGGCCAACGTCCTGACTTTC. V and J are TRBV4-2 and TRBJ2-6, with D possibly being TRBD2 (5 bases). The CDR3 length is 18 residues. Trimming removed 0 bases from V and 5 bases from J, with 17 bases in between. Germline CDR1 reads LGHNA; CDR2 reads YNFKEQ.

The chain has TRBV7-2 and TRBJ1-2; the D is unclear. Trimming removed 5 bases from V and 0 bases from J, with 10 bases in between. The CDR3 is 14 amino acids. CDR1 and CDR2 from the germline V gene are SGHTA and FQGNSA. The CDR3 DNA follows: TGTGCCAGCAGCCCCGGGGTTGCTAACTATGGCTACACCTTC. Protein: CASSPGVANYGYTF.

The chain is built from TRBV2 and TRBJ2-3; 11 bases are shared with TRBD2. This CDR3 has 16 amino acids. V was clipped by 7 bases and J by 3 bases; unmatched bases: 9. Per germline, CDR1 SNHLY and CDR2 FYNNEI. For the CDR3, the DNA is TGTGCCAGCAACCGGCTTAGCGGGAGGGGTACAGATACGCAGTATTTT. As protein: CASNRLSGRGTDTQYF.

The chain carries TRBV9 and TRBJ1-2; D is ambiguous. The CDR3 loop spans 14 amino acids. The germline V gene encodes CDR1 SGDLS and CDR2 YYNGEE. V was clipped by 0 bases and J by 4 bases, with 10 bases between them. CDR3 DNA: TGTGCCAGCAGCGTAGCGGGGATCTCCTATGGCTACACCTTC. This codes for CASSVAGISYGYTF.

CDR3 in DNA: TGTGCCAGCAGCTTGGAACAGGGGGTGGGTGAGCAGTACTTC. Translation gives CASSLEQGVGEQYF. The V and J genes are TRBV5-4 and TRBJ2-7; 8 bases map to TRBD1. Trimming took 0 bases from V and 7 from J; bases not matched to a gene: 6. The CDR3 has 14 amino acids. Germline assignment: CDR1 SGHNT and CDR2 YYREEE (reference sequence).

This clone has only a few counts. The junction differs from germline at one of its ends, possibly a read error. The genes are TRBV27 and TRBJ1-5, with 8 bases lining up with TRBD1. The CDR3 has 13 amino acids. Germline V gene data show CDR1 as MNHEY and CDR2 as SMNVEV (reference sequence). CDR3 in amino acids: CTTPGQGGQPQHF. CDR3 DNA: TGCACAACCCCAGGACAGGGAGGTCAGCCCCAGCATTTT.

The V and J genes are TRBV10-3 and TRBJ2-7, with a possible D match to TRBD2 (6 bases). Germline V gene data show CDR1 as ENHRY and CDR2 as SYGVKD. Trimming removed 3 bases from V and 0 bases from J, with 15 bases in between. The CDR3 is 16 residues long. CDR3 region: CAISEQSSVSSYEQYF. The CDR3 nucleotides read TGTGCCATCAGTGAACAGTCTAGCGTAAGCTCCTACGAGCAGTACTTC.